This record concerns one T cell receptor (beta chain) sequence. The CDR3 is 15 residues long. V was pared by 2 bases and J by 3 bases, with 11 bases between. Per germline, CDR1 SGHKS and CDR2 YYEKEE (reference sequence). Here immunoSEQ multiplex PCR was the method, and the copy in TCRdb shows in-frame clones only, minus some. The table lists a few hundred thousand clones, roughly 86% of them singletons. This specimen comes from a study of blood T cell repertoires in COVID-19. The chain recombines TRBV5-5 with TRBJ1-4; no reliable D call. This receptor was obtained from a human donor with acute or convalescent COVID-19. The donor label of this sample is uncertain. The sequencing sample was made of peripheral blood. The CDR3 nucleotides are TGTGCCAGCAGCTTACAGAACCTTCCTAATGAAAAACTGTTTTTT. It yields the protein CASSLQNLPNEKLFF.